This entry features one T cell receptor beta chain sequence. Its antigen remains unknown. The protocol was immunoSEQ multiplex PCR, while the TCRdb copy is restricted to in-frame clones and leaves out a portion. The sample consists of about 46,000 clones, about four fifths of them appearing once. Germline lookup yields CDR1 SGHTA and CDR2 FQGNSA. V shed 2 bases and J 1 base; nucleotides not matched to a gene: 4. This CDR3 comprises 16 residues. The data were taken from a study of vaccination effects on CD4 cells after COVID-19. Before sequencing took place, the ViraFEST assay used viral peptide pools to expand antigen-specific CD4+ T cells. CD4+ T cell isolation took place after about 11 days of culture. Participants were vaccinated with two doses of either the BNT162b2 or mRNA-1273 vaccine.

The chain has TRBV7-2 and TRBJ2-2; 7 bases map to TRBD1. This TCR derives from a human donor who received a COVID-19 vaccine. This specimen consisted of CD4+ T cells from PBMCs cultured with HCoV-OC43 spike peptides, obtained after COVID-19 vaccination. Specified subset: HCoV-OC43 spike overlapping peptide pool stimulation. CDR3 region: CASSLTGVLNTGELFF. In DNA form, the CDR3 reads TGTGCCAGCAGCTTAACAGGGGTATTGAACACCGGGGAGCTGTTTTTT.